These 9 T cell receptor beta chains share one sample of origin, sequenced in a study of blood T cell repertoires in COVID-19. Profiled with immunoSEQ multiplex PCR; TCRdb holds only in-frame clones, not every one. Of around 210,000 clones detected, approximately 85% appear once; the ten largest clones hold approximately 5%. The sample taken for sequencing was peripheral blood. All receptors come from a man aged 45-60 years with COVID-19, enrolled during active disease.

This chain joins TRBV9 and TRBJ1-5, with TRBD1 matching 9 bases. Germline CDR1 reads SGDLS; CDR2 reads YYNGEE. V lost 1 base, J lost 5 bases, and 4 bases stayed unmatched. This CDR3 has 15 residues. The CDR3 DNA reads TGTGCCAGCAGCGTATCGGGACAGGGTCATCAGCCCCAGCATTTT. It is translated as CASSVSGQGHQPQHF.

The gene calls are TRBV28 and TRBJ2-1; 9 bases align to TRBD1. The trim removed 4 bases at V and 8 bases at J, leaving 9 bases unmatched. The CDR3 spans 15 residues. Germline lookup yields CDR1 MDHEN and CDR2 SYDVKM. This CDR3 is CASSSRDRAIHEQFF. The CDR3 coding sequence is TGTGCCAGCAGTTCGCGGGACAGGGCAATCCATGAGCAGTTCTTC. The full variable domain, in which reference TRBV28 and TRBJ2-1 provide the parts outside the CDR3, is DVKVTQSSRYLVKRTGEKVFLECVQDMDHENMFWYRQDPGLGLRLIYFSYDVKMKEKGDIPEGYSVSREKKERFSLILESASTNQTSMYLCASSSRDRAIHEQFFGPGTRLTVL.

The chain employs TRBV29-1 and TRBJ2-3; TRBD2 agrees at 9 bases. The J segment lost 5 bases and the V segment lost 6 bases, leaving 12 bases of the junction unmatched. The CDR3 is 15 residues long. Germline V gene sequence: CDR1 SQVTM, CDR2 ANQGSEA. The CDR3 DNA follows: TGCAGCGTCGGATTTAGCGGGGGAACGGGAGATACGCAGTATTTT. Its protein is CSVGFSGGTGDTQYF.

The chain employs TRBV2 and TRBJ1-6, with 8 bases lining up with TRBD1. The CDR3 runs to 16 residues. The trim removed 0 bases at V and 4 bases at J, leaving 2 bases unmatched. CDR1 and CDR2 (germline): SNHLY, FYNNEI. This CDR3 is CASSEATGGYNSPLHF. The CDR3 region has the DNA TGTGCCAGCAGTGAAGCCACAGGGGGATATAATTCACCCCTCCACTTT.

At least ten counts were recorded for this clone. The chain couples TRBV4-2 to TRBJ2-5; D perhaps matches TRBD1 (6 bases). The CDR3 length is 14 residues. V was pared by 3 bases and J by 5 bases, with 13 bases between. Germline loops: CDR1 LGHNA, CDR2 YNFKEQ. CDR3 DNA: TGTGCCAGCAGCCAGCAGGGGAGTGACGAGACCCAGTACTTC. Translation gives CASSQQGSDETQYF.

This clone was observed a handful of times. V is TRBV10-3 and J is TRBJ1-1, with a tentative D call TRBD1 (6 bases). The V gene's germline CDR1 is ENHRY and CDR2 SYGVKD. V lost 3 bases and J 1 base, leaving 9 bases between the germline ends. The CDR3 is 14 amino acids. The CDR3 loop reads CAISDVTGNTEAFF. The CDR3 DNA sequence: TGTGCCATCAGTGACGTGACAGGGAACACTGAAGCTTTCTTT.

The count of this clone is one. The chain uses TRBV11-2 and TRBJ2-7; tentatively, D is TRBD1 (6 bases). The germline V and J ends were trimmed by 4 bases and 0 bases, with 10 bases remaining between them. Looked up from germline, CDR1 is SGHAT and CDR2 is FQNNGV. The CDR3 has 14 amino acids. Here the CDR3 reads CASSSQGFSYEQYF. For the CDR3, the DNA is TGTGCCAGCAGCTCACAGGGCTTCTCCTACGAGCAGTACTTC.

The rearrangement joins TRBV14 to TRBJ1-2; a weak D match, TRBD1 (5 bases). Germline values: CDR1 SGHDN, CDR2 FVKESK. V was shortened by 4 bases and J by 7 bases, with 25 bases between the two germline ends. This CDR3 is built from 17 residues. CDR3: CASSRTSSDIRLGGYTF. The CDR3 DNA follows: TGTGCCAGCAGCCGAACCTCCTCGGACATACGTCTGGGTGGCTACACCTTC.

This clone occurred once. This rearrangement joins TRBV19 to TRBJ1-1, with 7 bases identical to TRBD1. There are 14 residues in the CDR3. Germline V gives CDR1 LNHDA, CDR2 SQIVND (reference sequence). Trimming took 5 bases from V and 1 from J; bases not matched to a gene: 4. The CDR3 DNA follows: TGTGCCAGTAGTCTCCGGACAGGGAACACTGAAGCTTTCTTT. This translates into CASSLRTGNTEAFF. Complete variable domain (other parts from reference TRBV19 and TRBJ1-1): DGGITQSPKYLFRKEGQNVTLSCEQNLNHDAMYWYRQDPGQGLRLIYYSQIVNDFQKGDIAEGYSVSREKKESFPLTVTSAQKNPTAFYLCASSLRTGNTEAFFGQGTRLTVV.